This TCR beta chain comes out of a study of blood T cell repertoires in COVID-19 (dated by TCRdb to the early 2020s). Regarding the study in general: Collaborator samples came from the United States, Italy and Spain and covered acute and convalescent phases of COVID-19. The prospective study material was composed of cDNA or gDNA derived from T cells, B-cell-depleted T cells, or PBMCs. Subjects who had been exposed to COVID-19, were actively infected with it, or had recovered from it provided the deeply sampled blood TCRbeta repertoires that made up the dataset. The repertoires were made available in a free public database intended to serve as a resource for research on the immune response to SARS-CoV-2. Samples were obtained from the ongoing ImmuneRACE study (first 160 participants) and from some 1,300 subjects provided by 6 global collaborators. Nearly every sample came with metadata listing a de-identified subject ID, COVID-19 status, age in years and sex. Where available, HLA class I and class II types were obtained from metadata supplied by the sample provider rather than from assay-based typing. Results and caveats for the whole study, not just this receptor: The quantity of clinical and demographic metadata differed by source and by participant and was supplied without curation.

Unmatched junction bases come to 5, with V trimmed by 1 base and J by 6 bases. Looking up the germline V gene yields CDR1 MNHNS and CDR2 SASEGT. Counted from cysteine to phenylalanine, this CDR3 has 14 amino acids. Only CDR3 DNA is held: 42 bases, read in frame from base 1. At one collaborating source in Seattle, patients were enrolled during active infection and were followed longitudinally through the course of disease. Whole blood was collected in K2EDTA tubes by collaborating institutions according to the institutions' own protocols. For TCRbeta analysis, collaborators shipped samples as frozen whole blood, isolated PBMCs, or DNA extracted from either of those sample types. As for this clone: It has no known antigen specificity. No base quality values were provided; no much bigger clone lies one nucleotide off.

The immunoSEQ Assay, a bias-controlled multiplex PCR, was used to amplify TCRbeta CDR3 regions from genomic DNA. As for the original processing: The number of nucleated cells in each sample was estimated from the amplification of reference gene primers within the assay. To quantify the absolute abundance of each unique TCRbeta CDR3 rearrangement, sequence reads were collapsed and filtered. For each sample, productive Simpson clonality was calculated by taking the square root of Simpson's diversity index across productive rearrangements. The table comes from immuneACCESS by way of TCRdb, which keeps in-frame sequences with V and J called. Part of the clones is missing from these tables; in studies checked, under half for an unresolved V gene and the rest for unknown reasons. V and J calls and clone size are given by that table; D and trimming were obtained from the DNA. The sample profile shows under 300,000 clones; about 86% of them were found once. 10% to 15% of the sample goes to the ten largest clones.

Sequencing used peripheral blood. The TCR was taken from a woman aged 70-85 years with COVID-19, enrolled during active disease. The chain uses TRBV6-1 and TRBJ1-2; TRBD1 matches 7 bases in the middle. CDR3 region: CASSEVDRVNGYTF. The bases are TGTGCCAGCAGTGAAGTCGACAGGGTGAATGGCTACACCTTC.